Following are 6 T cell receptor beta chains from one sample sequenced in a study of blood T cell repertoires in COVID-19. Profiled with immunoSEQ multiplex PCR; TCRdb holds only in-frame clones, not every one. The sample comprises 250,000 to 300,000 clones, roughly nine tenths of which are singletons, and over 8.5% rests with the top ten. Source material: peripheral blood. These receptors originate from a woman aged 25 to 39 with COVID-19, enrolled during active disease.

The chain joins TRBV5-1 to TRBJ1-2; TRBD1 aligns across 8 bases. V lost 3 bases to trimming and J lost 5 bases; unmatched junction nucleotides: 6. This CDR3 has 14 residues. Per germline, CDR1 SGHRS and CDR2 YFSETQ. The CDR3 DNA reads TGCGCCAGCAGCTCACCCGGGACAGGATATGGCTACACCTTC. Its translation is CASSSPGTGYGYTF.

The chain employs TRBV7-8 and TRBJ1-4; 10 bases match TRBD1. The CDR3 runs to 16 residues. Germline V gene lookup returns CDR1 SGHVS and CDR2 FQNEAQ. Losses at the gene ends were 5 bases for V and 8 bases for J; bases not matched to a gene: 11. The CDR3 spells CASSELAGTGVEKLFF. For the CDR3, the DNA is TGTGCCAGCAGCGAACTCGCCGGGACAGGGGTCGAAAAACTGTTTTTT.

The rearrangement joins TRBV5-6 to TRBJ1-2, with D possibly matching TRBD1 (6 bases). Germline CDR1 SGHDT, CDR2 YYEEEE. Deletions cut 1 base from V and 4 bases from J, with 17 bases between. The CDR3 covers 16 residues. CDR3 DNA: TGTGCCAGCAGCTTGTTCGGTGGGGGCGTTCGCTATGGCTACACCTTC. Translation gives CASSLFGGGVRYGYTF.

A single count supports this clone. The rearrangement links TRBV7-2 to TRBJ2-3; a possible D gene is TRBD2 (6 bases). This CDR3 region has 16 residues. Trimming removed 0 bases from V and 2 bases from J, with 12 bases in between. Per the germline V gene, CDR1 is SGHTA and CDR2 is FQGNSA. CDR3 sequence reads: CASSLAGAGPTDTQYF. CDR3 in DNA: TGTGCCAGCAGCTTAGCGGGCGCGGGGCCCACAGATACGCAGTATTTT. The variable domain in full, completed from reference TRBV7-2 and TRBJ2-3, reads GAGVSQSPSNKVTEKGKDVELRCDPISGHTALYWYRQSLGQGLEFLIYFQGNSAPDKSGLPSDRFSAERTGGSVSTLTIQRTQQEDSAVYLCASSLAGAGPTDTQYFGPGTRLTVL.

The chain carries TRBV7-9 and TRBJ1-5; TRBD1 aligns across 7 bases. The CDR3 consists of 19 residues. The J segment lost 5 bases and the V segment lost 1 base, leaving 17 bases of the junction unmatched. The germline CDR1 and CDR2 sequences are SEHNR and FQNEAQ (reference sequence). CDR3 nucleotides: TGTGCCAGCAGCTTAGGCGACGGACAGGCGGGTCCCGTAGATCAGCCCCAGCATTTT. Encoded protein: CASSLGDGQAGPVDQPQHF. Combining the CDR3 with reference TRBV7-9 and TRBJ1-5 gives the whole variable domain DTGVSQNPRHKITKRGQNVTFRCDPISEHNRLYWYRQTLGQGPEFLTYFQNEAQLEKSRLLSDRFSAERPKGSFSTLEIQRTEQGDSAMYLCASSLGDGQAGPVDQPQHFGDGTRLSIL.

This clone has a single count. The CDR3 nucleotides are TGTGCCAGTAGCTTTGGGACAGGTTACAATGAGCAGTTCTTC. Protein sequence: CASSFGTGYNEQFF. The rearrangement links TRBV6-5 to TRBJ2-1; 8 bases line up with TRBD1. The CDR3 extends over 14 amino acids. V gave up 9 bases and J gave up 4 bases; unmatched junction bases: 8. Germline CDR1 is MNHEY and CDR2 is SVGAGI.